The 22 T cell receptor beta chains in this list originate from one sample, sequenced in a study of molecular identifiers for immune sequencing clone quantification. TCRdb reprocessed the PCR reads via MiXCR and lists one record per CDR3 protein. The sample comprises about 320,000 distinct CDR3 sequences, around a fifth of which are singletons, and 0.7% to 0.9% rests with the top ten. The specimen was naive CD8+ T cells from blood, with Jurkat cell RNA spiked in. Indicated subset: FACS-sorted CD8+CD4-CCR7+CD45RA+ naive T cells. The receptors were gathered from a human donor in good health. Some libraries in this study had Jurkat cell RNA spiked in.

As regards this clonotype: It may be a read error: a sequence one base away is much more abundant. The V gene is TRBV6-2 or TRBV6-3, the J gene TRBJ2-6, with a weak D call TRBD2 (6 bases). The CDR3 runs 15 residues. Germline values: CDR1 MNHEY, CDR2 SVGEGT. The CDR3 DNA follows: TGTGCCAGCAGCCCCCGGGGGTCTGGGGCCAACGCCCTGACTTTC. Translating gives CASSPRGSGANALTF.

V usage is TRBV7-9 and J usage is TRBJ2-3, with TRBD2 matching over 9 bases. Germline V gene sequence: CDR1 SEHNR, CDR2 FQNEAQ (reference sequence). V was pared by 4 bases and J by 6 bases, with 8 bases of the junction left unmatched. The CDR3 has 15 residues. The CDR3 DNA follows: TGTGCCAGCAGCTCGATAGCGGGGGTCTCGGATACGCAGTATTTT. Protein product: CASSSIAGVSDTQYF.

A remark on this clonotype: A single base separates this from a much larger clone, so it may be a read error. The gene calls are TRBV4-3 and TRBJ2-4; 11 bases match TRBD2. Germline V gives CDR1 LGHNA, CDR2 YSLEER. The CDR3 runs to 17 residues. The CDR3 spells CASGQDRLAGGENIQYF. For the CDR3, the DNA is TGCGCCAGCGGCCAAGATAGGCTAGCGGGAGGAGAAAACATTCAGTACTTC.

The rearrangement joins TRBV11-2 to TRBJ2-7; 9 nucleotides agree with TRBD2. CDR3 size: 15 residues. Germline loops: CDR1 SGHAT, CDR2 FQNNGV. The ends lost 3 bases at V and 7 bases at J; junction bases unmatched: 10. The CDR3 sequence is CASSFLAGRPSEQYF. The CDR3 coding sequence is TGTGCCAGCAGCTTCCTAGCGGGGCGGCCCTCGGAGCAGTACTTC.

V is TRBV4-3 and J is TRBJ2-7; possibly TRBD2 for D (5 bases). The germline V and J ends were trimmed by 1 base and 2 bases, with 15 bases remaining between them. CDR1 and CDR2 (germline): LGHNA, YSLEER. This CDR3 is built from 16 residues. The CDR3 nucleotides read TGCGCCAGCAGCCAAGTGAGCGGACCGAGCCCCTACGAGCAGTACTTC. Its protein product is CASSQVSGPSPYEQYF.

Ten or more counts support this clonotype. The chain carries TRBV5-1 and TRBJ2-5, with 10 bases identical to TRBD2. The CDR3 consists of 16 residues. Germline loops: CDR1 SGHRS, CDR2 YFSETQ. With 2 bases clipped from V and 4 bases from J, the junction kept 8 bases outside the gene matches. DNA of the CDR3: TGCGCCAGCAGCTTCCTAGGGGTAGCGGGAGGAGAGACCCAGTACTTC. Protein sequence: CASSFLGVAGGETQYF.

This clonotype was counted only a few times. V is TRBV3-1 and J is TRBJ2-1, with 8 bases identical to TRBD2. The CDR3 is made up of 16 amino acids. The germline CDR1 and CDR2 sequences are LGHDT and YNNKEL (reference sequence). V lost 0 bases, J lost 8 bases, and 9 bases stayed unmatched. CDR3 sequence: CASSQDRPREVYEQFF. CDR3 bases: TGTGCCAGCAGCCAAGATCGACCGCGGGAGGTCTATGAGCAGTTCTTC.

This clonotype was detected ten times or more. The chain links TRBV29-1 to TRBJ2-3; D perhaps matches TRBD2 (5 bases). The CDR3 totals 13 residues. The germline gives CDR1 SQVTM, CDR2 ANQGSEA. V lost 7 bases and J 1 base, leaving 12 bases between the germline ends. The CDR3 sequence is CSAGNVGTDTQYF. The CDR3 bases are TGCAGCGCCGGGAACGTCGGCACAGATACGCAGTATTTT.

The chain recombines TRBV15 with TRBJ2-5; 7 bases agree with TRBD1. The CDR3 consists of 15 residues. Germline-derived CDR1 and CDR2 are LNHNV and YYDKDF (reference sequence). With 1 base clipped from V and 5 bases from J, the junction kept 7 bases outside the gene matches. The CDR3 DNA sequence: TGTGCCACCAGCAGAGTCAGGGGGAGCTTTGAGACCCAGTACTTC. It encodes CATSRVRGSFETQYF.

This clonotype has at least ten counts. This rearrangement joins TRBV29-1 to TRBJ2-7; the match to TRBD1 covers 8 bases. There are 14 residues in the CDR3. J was trimmed by 4 bases and V by 0 bases; bases with no gene match: 5. Per germline, CDR1 SQVTM and CDR2 ANQGSEA. The CDR3 DNA reads as TGCAGCGTTGAAGATTCACAGGGGGGTTACGAGCAGTACTTC. Its translation: CSVEDSQGGYEQYF.

This clonotype was seen repeatedly, ten times or more. The rearrangement joins TRBV9 to TRBJ2-1, with a tentative D call TRBD2 (6 bases). The length of the CDR3 is 16 residues. Per germline, CDR1 SGDLS and CDR2 YYNGEE. The V gene lost 3 bases and the J gene lost 2 bases, with 15 bases spanning the gap. For the CDR3, the DNA is TGTGCCAGCAGCGCCCAGACTAGTTACCCCTACAATGAGCAGTTCTTC. It specifies CASSAQTSYPYNEQFF. The whole variable domain, filled in from reference TRBV9 and TRBJ2-1, reads DSGVTQTPKHLITATGQRVTLRCSPRSGDLSVYWYQQSLDQGLQFLIQYYNGEERAKGNILERFSAQQFPDLHSELNLSSLELGDSALYFCASSAQTSYPYNEQFFGPGTRLTVL.

There are many counts of this clonotype. The chain links TRBV12-3 or TRBV12-4 to TRBJ2-2, with 7 nucleotides matching TRBD2. J was trimmed by 0 bases and V by 5 bases; bases with no gene match: 6. The CDR3 extends over 16 amino acids. The CDR3 here is CASSQKTSPNTGELFF. The CDR3 nucleotides are TGTGCCAGCAGTCAGAAGACTAGCCCGAACACCGGGGAGCTGTTTTTT.

This clonotype was seen more than once but under ten times. The chain has TRBV25-1 and TRBJ1-1; 7 bases align to TRBD1. The CDR3 is made up of 15 amino acids. Germline values: CDR1 MGHDK, CDR2 SYGVNS. J lost 0 bases, V lost 4 bases, and 5 bases had no gene match. The CDR3 here is CASSGWDSMNTEAFF. The CDR3 DNA is TGTGCCAGCAGTGGTTGGGACAGTATGAACACTGAAGCTTTCTTT.

This clonotype was seen a handful of times. The V gene is TRBV4-3, the J gene TRBJ2-6; D is unclear. The V and J ends lost 3 bases and 4 bases respectively, with 7 bases between them. The CDR3 is 14 residues long. Germline lookup yields CDR1 LGHNA and CDR2 YSLEER. The CDR3 sequence: CASSHLSGANVLTF. CDR3 in DNA: TGCGCCAGCAGCCACCTATCAGGGGCCAACGTCCTGACTTTC.

This clonotype was seen ten or more times. The chain combines TRBV5-1 with TRBJ2-7, with TRBD1 matching 9 bases. J gave up 1 base and V 4 bases, and 3 bases lay outside the gene matches. The germline CDR1 and CDR2 sequences are SGHRS and YFSETQ. CDR3 length: 14 amino acids. CDR3 bases: TGCGCCAGCAGCAGGGACAGGGCATCCTACGAGCAGTACTTC. This translates into CASSRDRASYEQYF. Full variable domain (rest looked up from reference TRBV5-1 and TRBJ2-7): KAGVTQTPRYLIKTRGQQVTLSCSPISGHRSVSWYQQTPGQGLQFLFEYFSETQRNKGNFPGRFSGRQFSNSRSEMNVSTLELGDSALYLCASSRDRASYEQYFGPGTRLTVT.

The chain combines TRBV5-3 with TRBJ2-7; D assignment may be TRBD1 or TRBD2 (5 bases each). TRBV5-3 is an ORF; its function is uncertain. The V gene lost 8 bases and the J gene lost 6 bases, with 18 bases spanning the gap. The CDR3 is 13 amino acids. CDR3 bases: TGTGCCAGCAGCGAAGGGACCGCCAGCGAGCAGTACTTC. This translates into CASSEGTASEQYF.

The sample holds many counts of this clonotype. CDR3 sequence reads: CASSPRSSNTIYF. The CDR3 DNA follows: TGTGCCAGCAGCCCCCGGAGTAGCAACACCATATATTTT. The V and J genes are TRBV7-9 and TRBJ1-3; D not resolved. Trimming shortened V by 5 bases and J by 7 bases, and 12 bases separated the two germline ends. The germline V gene encodes CDR1 SEHNR and CDR2 FQNEAQ (reference sequence). CDR3 length equals 13 residues.

Points on this clonotype: One end of the junction fails to match germline, which may point to a read error. The V and J genes are TRBV6-5 and TRBJ2-7; 8 nucleotides match TRBD2. The CDR3 spans 14 residues. Germline loops: CDR1 MNHEY, CDR2 SVGAGI. This CDR3 is CASSYTVAGYEQCF. The CDR3 DNA sequence: TGTGCCAGCAGTTACACAGTAGCGGGGTACGAGCAGTGCTTC.

J is TRBJ1-2 and V is TRBV10-2; TRBD1 matches at 7 bases. Per germline, CDR1 WSHSY and CDR2 SAAADI. CDR3 length equals 14 residues. V lost 4 bases to trimming and J lost 6 bases; unmatched junction nucleotides: 8. This chain's CDR3 is CASSGDSRMNGYTF. The CDR3 coding sequence is TGCGCCAGCAGTGGGGACAGCCGTATGAATGGCTACACCTTC.

Many counts were recorded for this clonotype. J is TRBJ2-5 and V is TRBV4-3; tentatively, D is TRBD1 or TRBD2 (5 bases each). V shed 0 bases and J shed 1 base, with 9 bases lying between them. The V gene's germline CDR1 is LGHNA and CDR2 YSLEER. CDR3 length: 15 amino acids. The DNA for the CDR3 is TGCGCCAGCAGCCAAGACGAAGGGACCCAAGAGACCCAGTACTTC. It specifies CASSQDEGTQETQYF.

This clonotype was counted a few times. A much larger clone differs by one base, so this may be a read error. The rearrangement uses TRBV28 and TRBJ2-3, with TRBD1 identical over 7 bases. Germline V lookup: CDR1 MDHEN, CDR2 SYDVKM. The CDR3 contains 15 residues. J was trimmed by 4 bases and V by 5 bases; bases with no gene match: 9. The CDR3 nucleotides read TGTGCCAGCAGTCTCCCTGACCAGGGGGCAGATACGCAGTATTTT. This encodes CASSLPDQGADTQYF.

Remarks on this clonotype: This may come from a read error, since a much larger clone is one base off. The V call is TRBV13, the J call TRBJ2-2; possible D gene TRBD2, 6 bases. The ends were cut back, 4 bases at V and 6 bases at J, with 18 bases in the middle. Germline values: CDR1 PRHDT, CDR2 FYEKMQ (reference sequence). The length of the CDR3 is 16 residues. The CDR3 loop reads CASSSVGGVTAGELFF. CDR3 nucleotide sequence: TGTGCCAGCAGCTCAGTTGGCGGGGTCACTGCCGGGGAGCTGTTTTTT.